This entry features one T cell receptor (beta chain) sequence. In this sample, this clonotype turned up a few times. The clone's antigen remains unknown. The sample holds no much larger clone one base away, and base qualities are not on file. Ophthalmopathy patients had moderately to severely active disease, Clinical Activity Score of at least 3, NOSPECS grade of at least 4, and duration under 3 months. Patients with uncontrolled infections, other autoimmune diseases, pregnancy or lactation were excluded. Diagnoses relied on clinical symptoms, serum thyroxine and TRAb, thyroid ultrasound and orbital computed tomography. PBMCs were isolated from about 9.1 ml of fresh peripheral blood by Ficoll-Paque density gradient centrifugation. Total RNA was extracted with Trizol reagent, and quality was checked on an Agilent 2100 Bioanalyzer. This sample was taken from a study of T cells in Graves' hyperthyroidism and ophthalmopathy (dated by TCRdb to between 2018 and 2021). Background for the entire study: Peripheral blood was collected at initial diagnosis, before any treatment. To identify TCR V-J signatures that set the groups apart, the researchers used a discovery cohort of 90 to 100 patients, made up of 40 to 45 with Graves' ophthalmopathy and approximately 57 with stable Graves' hyperthyroidism. Prospective prediction of ophthalmopathy was tested in an independent validation cohort of about 19 hyperthyroidism patients and 15 to 17 patients who later progressed to ophthalmopathy. The roughly 90 discovery patients were divided at random into training and test sets in a 7:3 ratio. In addition, the study compared T-cell repertoires in thyroid tissue and in blood from six Graves' hyperthyroidism patients. Following sampling, methimazole starting at 30 mg daily was given to hyperthyroidism patients, and high-dose intravenous methylprednisolone was given to ophthalmopathy patients. The paper reports TCR Vbeta CDR3 sequencing of roughly 140 peripheral blood samples: 43 ophthalmopathy, 70 to 85 hyperthyroidism and some 17 progressor patients.

Amplification of TCR beta CDR3 regions was carried out from RNA transcripts. The TCR CDR3 was subjected to a first round of RT-PCR using the HTBI primer set and the Qiagen OneStep RT-PCR kit. The libraries were constructed in a second round of multiplex PCR and then size-selected and purified. The libraries were sequenced on an Illumina HiSeq2000 using paired-end 100 bp reads. As for the authors' bioinformatics: SOAPnuke was used to process the raw data, throwing out any read that contained adapters or uncalled bases, had a mean Phred below 15, or lacked an exact constant-primer or identifier match. High-quality paired reads were merged with COPE v1.2.5, and unique nucleotide sequences were defined as clonotypes. MiTCR v1.1 was used to align clonotypes to the IMGT TRBV, TRBD and TRBJ reference segments. The analysis included only V-J combinations with a frequency above 0.0001, which together covered 99% to 99.2% of the repertoires. The TCS score was defined as F50 (clonal expansion) divided by E x V (chaos), with BLOSUM62-based TCRdist calculated between CDR3 peptides within each V-J. Welch's t-statistics and random forest reduced around 550 V-J features to roughly 13, which were used in a naive Bayes classifier (R e1071). The public reads were quality trimmed at Q25 with fastp and then assembled into clones with MiXCR by TCRdb, keeping productive beta chains. Rows are unified per CDR3 protein, each entry keeping the most common DNA and genes. TCRdb, not the authors, supplied the V and J calls. Recorded for this sample are about 480,000 distinct CDR3 sequences; 22% of them occurred a single time. The ten largest account for approximately 54% of the sample.

CDR1 and CDR2 (SNHLY, FYNNEI) derive from the germline V gene. V was cut back by 8 bases and J by 0 bases, leaving a gap of 12 bases between them. The CDR3, cysteine through phenylalanine, is 14 amino acids long. This entry keeps only the CDR3 DNA: 42 bases, framed from base 1. The research as a whole found: No statistical method was used to set the sample size in advance, and investigators knew the group allocation. Most expanded thyroid clonotypes (frequency above 0.001) were also found in blood, which suggests that blood repertoires may mirror thyroid immune responses. In validation, progression to ophthalmopathy was predicted by the model with around 70% sensitivity and 72.22% specificity, a median of roughly 6 months before onset. Ophthalmopathy was separated from stable hyperthyroidism by a 13 V-J signature model, with roughly 88% sensitivity and about 81% specificity obtained in cross-validation and 80%/75% obtained in testing.

Recombination connected TRBV2 to TRBJ2-3, with the D gene not clear enough to name. The sequenced material came from blood. This receptor was obtained from a woman in her 70s with Graves' ophthalmopathy. The CDR3 has the sequence CASSHRRSTDTQYF. The DNA sequence follows: TGTGCCAGCTCCCACAGACGGAGCACAGATACGCAGTATTTT.